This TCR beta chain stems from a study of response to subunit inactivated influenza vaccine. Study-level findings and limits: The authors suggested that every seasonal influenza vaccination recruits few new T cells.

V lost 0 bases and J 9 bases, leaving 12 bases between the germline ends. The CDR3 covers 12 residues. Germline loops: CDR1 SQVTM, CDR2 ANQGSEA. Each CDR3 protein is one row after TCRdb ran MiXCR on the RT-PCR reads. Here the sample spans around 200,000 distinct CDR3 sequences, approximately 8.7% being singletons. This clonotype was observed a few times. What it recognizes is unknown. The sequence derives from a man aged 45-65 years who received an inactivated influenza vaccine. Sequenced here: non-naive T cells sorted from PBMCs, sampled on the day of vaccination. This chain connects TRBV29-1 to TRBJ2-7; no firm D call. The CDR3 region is CSVEDPPRTQYF. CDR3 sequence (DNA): TGCAGCGTTGAAGACCCCCCGCGGACGCAGTACTTC.